The present T cell receptor beta chain was sequenced within a study of blood T cell repertoires in COVID-19. About the research overall: Whether acute or convalescent, the COVID-19 samples came from the United States, Italy and Spain. Sources were T cells, B-cell-depleted T cells, or PBMCs; the material itself was cDNA or gDNA.

This CDR3 spans 15 amino acids. V was cut by 3 bases and J by 2 bases, with 11 bases left in between. Germline loops: CDR1 KGHSH, CDR2 LQKENI. Method: immunoSEQ multiplex PCR; TCRdb's copy keeps in-frame clones and lacks some. The sample shows 150,000 to 200,000 clones, approximately 87% of them seen only once. The clonotype comes from a woman in her 70s with acute or convalescent COVID-19. V usage is TRBV18 and J usage is TRBJ1-3, with D possibly TRBD1 on 6 matching bases. The sequenced sample consisted of peripheral blood. The CDR3 sequence is CASSPTGQTGNTIYF. The CDR3 region has the DNA TGTGCCAGCTCACCGACCGGACAGACTGGAAACACCATATATTTT.